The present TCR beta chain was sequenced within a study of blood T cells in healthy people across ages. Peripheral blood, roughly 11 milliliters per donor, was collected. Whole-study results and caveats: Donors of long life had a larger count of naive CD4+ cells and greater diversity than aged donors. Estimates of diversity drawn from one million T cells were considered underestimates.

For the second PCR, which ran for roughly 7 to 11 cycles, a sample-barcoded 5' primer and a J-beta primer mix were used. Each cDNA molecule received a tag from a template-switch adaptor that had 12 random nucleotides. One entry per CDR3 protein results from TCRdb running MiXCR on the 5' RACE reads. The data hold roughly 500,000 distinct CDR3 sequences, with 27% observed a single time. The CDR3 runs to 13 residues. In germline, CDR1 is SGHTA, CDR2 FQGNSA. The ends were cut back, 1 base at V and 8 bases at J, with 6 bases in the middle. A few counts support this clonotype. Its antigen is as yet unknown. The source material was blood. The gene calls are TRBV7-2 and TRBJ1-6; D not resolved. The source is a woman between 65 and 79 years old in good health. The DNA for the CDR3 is TGTGCCAGCAGCTTAGTAAGGGATTCACCCCTCCACTTT. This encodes CASSLVRDSPLHF.